A selection of T cell receptor beta chains follows, all from one sample in a study of cytomegalovirus exposure and HLA in healthy donors. The assay was immunoSEQ multiplex PCR, and TCRdb's table has in-frame clones only and misses some. The sample has over 100,000 clones, around four fifths seen once. Sequences were obtained from PBMCs. These receptor sequences come from a woman aged 40 to 50 in good health and CMV-seronegative. The CDR3 runs from the conserved cysteine through the conserved F or W. A D gene is named only where the DNA matches it firmly. Rows give clone size only sometimes, using once, few, many, or a class for an expanded clone.

V gene: TRBV6-4; J gene: TRBJ1-5; D gene: TRBD1; clone size: NA; CDR3 protein: CASSRQGGQPQHF; CDR3 DNA: TGTGCCAGCAGTAGACAGGGGGGTCAGCCCCAGCATTTT
V gene: TRBV7-9; J gene: TRBJ1-4; D gene: NA; clone size: once; CDR3 protein: CASSLSKGEKLFF; CDR3 DNA: TGTGCCAGCAGCCTCTCGAAGGGGGAAAAACTGTTTTTT
V gene: TRBV7-8; J gene: TRBJ1-2; D gene: TRBD1; clone size: few; CDR3 protein: CASSRDRARGYTF; CDR3 DNA: TGTGCCAGCAGCCGGGACAGGGCAAGAGGCTACACCTTC
V gene: TRBV7-9; J gene: TRBJ2-3; D gene: TRBD2; clone size: NA; CDR3 protein: CASSLRLAVDTQYF; CDR3 DNA: TGTGCCAGCAGTTTACGACTAGCGGTGGATACGCAGTATTTT
V gene: TRBV7-9; J gene: TRBJ2-7; D gene: TRBD2; clone size: NA; CDR3 protein: CASSSRGGGDEQYF; CDR3 DNA: TGTGCCAGCAGCTCCCGCGGGGGGGGCGACGAGCAGTACTTC
V gene: TRBV25-1; J gene: TRBJ2-6; D gene: NA; clone size: few; CDR3 protein: CASSNPSGLSGANVLTF; CDR3 DNA: TGTGCCAGCAGTAACCCTTCAGGGTTATCTGGGGCCAACGTCCTGACTTTC
V gene: TRBV7-9; J gene: TRBJ1-3; D gene: NA; clone size: NA; CDR3 protein: CASSLTDGGTIYF; CDR3 DNA: TGTGCCAGCAGCCTGACCGACGGGGGCACCATATATTTT
V gene: TRBV4-2; J gene: TRBJ1-5; D gene: NA; clone size: NA; CDR3 protein: CASSQGFSGPELMIQPQHF; CDR3 DNA: TGTGCCAGCAGCCAAGGATTTAGTGGTCCGGAGCTAATGATTCAGCCCCAGCATTTT
V gene: TRBV5-1; J gene: TRBJ1-4; D gene: TRBD1; clone size: once; CDR3 protein: CASSWTGGVHEKLFF; CDR3 DNA: TGCGCCAGCAGCTGGACAGGGGGCGTCCATGAAAAACTGTTTTTT
V gene: TRBV7-2; J gene: TRBJ1-1; D gene: NA; clone size: NA; CDR3 protein: CASSSSSILSQAEAFF; CDR3 DNA: TGTGCCAGCAGCTCGAGCTCTATACTTTCCCAGGCTGAAGCTTTCTTT
V gene: TRBV6-1; J gene: TRBJ2-6; D gene: NA; clone size: few; CDR3 protein: CASSERRAPYSGANVLTF; CDR3 DNA: TGTGCCAGCAGTGAACGCAGGGCTCCATACTCTGGGGCCAACGTCCTGACTTTC
V gene: TRBV19; J gene: TRBJ1-2; D gene: NA; clone size: NA; CDR3 protein: CASSITVLAGKYQVYGYTF; CDR3 DNA: TGTGCCAGTAGTATAACTGTGCTGGCAGGTAAATACCAAGTCTATGGCTACACCTTC